This passage covers 32 T cell receptor beta chains from one sample sequenced in a study of T-cell reconstitution after alpha-beta-depleted transplantation in children. Unique molecular identifiers were built into the TCRbeta library. MiXCR, run by TCRdb on the PCR reads, gives a single entry per CDR3 protein. Of 600,000 or so distinct CDR3 sequences in the sample, roughly 23% are singletons; the top ten hold around an eighth. The specimen comprised PBMCs, mostly from graft donor cells, sampled 360 days after TCRalphabeta/CD19-depleted stem cell transplant. Receptor source: a boy under two years old who had a stem cell transplant for acute myeloid leukemia, so the T cells may come from the graft donor.

The chain has TRBV10-3 and TRBJ2-7; TRBD1 might be the D (6 bases). CDR1 is ENHRY, CDR2 SYGVKD, per germline. V was shortened by 2 bases and J by 5 bases, with 13 bases between the two germline ends. The CDR3 contains 14 residues. CDR3 nucleotide sequence: TGTGCCATCAGTGAGACAGGGTTTGTCAACGAGCAGTACTTC. Protein: CAISETGFVNEQYF.

This clonotype occurred many times. The gene calls are TRBV3-1 and TRBJ2-5; D may correspond to TRBD1 or TRBD2 (5 bases each). In germline, CDR1 is LGHDT, CDR2 YNNKEL (reference sequence). The CDR3 contains 14 residues. The ends were cut back, 4 bases at V and 3 bases at J, with 12 bases in the middle. The CDR3 sequence is CASSPILGEETQYF. In nucleotides, the CDR3 is TGTGCCAGCAGCCCGATACTAGGGGAAGAGACCCAGTACTTC.

J is TRBJ2-3 and V is TRBV20-1; D possibly uses TRBD1 or TRBD2 (5 bases each). The germline gives CDR1 DFQATT, CDR2 SNEGSKA (reference sequence). Trimming pared 3 bases from V and 9 bases from J, leaving 10 bases between. The CDR3 is 11 residues long. CDR3 nucleotides: TGCAGTGCTAGGGGGGAGTACACGCAGTATTTT. Translating it yields CSARGEYTQYF.

J is TRBJ2-5 and V is TRBV28; maybe TRBD1 (5 bases). CDR3 length: 16 residues. Between the trimmed V and J ends, which lost 1 base and 0 bases, there was a span of 12 bases. CDR1 MDHEN and CDR2 SYDVKM come from the germline V gene. The DNA for the CDR3 is TGTGCCAGCAGTTTATCACAGGTCTTGTACCAAGAGACCCAGTACTTC. Translation: CASSLSQVLYQETQYF. Variable domain in full (rest from reference TRBV28 and TRBJ2-5): DVKVTQSSRYLVKRTGEKVFLECVQDMDHENMFWYRQDPGLGLRLIYFSYDVKMKEKGDIPEGYSVSREKKERFSLILESASTNQTSMYLCASSLSQVLYQETQYFGPGTRLLVL.

The chain has TRBV12-5 and TRBJ2-1; TRBD1 or TRBD2 may be the D gene (5 bases each). Germline lookup yields CDR1 LGHNT and CDR2 FRNRAP. The V and J ends lost 2 bases and 0 bases respectively, with 11 bases between them. The CDR3 has 16 residues. The CDR3 loop reads CASGLPGPVSYNEQFF. The CDR3 bases are TGTGCTAGTGGTTTGCCGGGACCGGTCTCCTACAATGAGCAGTTCTTC.

V gene TRBV5-1 combines with J gene TRBJ1-2; D perhaps matches TRBD1 (6 bases). Germline CDR1 SGHRS, CDR2 YFSETQ. This CDR3 region has 14 residues. Trimming took 2 bases from V and 6 from J, leaving 14 bases between them. The CDR3 loop is CASSLDTGINGYTF. The CDR3 DNA reads TGCGCCAGCAGCTTAGACACAGGGATCAATGGCTACACCTTC.

This clonotype appeared many times. The chain uses TRBV20-1 and TRBJ2-7, with D perhaps matching TRBD1 or TRBD2 (6 bases each). The CDR3 sequence is 13 residues long. Germline loops: CDR1 DFQATT, CDR2 SNEGSKA (reference sequence). The CDR3 sequence is CGTRGPRGYEQYV. The CDR3 DNA follows: TGCGGTACCCGGGGGCCTCGGGGGTACGAGCAGTACGTC.

This clonotype was detected only a few times. The genes are TRBV11-2 and TRBJ2-7; a weak D match, TRBD2 (5 bases). CDR1 SGHAT and CDR2 FQNNGV come from the germline V gene. This CDR3 is 13 amino acids long. V was pared by 1 base and J by 6 bases, with 10 bases between. This chain's CDR3 is CASSLVEGFEQYV. CDR3 nucleotide sequence: TGTGCCAGCAGCTTAGTTGAGGGATTCGAGCAGTACGTC.

This clonotype was observed a handful of times. The rearrangement uses TRBV12-3 or TRBV12-4 and TRBJ1-1, with D possibly TRBD1 on 6 matching bases. This CDR3 has 14 residues. V was pared by 6 bases and J by 2 bases, with 13 bases between. The CDR3 DNA is TGTGCCAGCAGGGACAGTCCCGAAAACACTGAAGCTTTCTTT. Its translation is CASRDSPENTEAFF.

This clonotype has a handful of counts. The chain uses TRBV20-1 and TRBJ2-3; 7 nucleotides match TRBD2. The ends lost 4 bases at V and 3 bases at J; junction bases unmatched: 7. This CDR3 spans 14 amino acids. CDR1 DFQATT and CDR2 SNEGSKA come from the germline V gene (reference sequence). The CDR3 DNA follows: TGCAGTGCTACCCTGGCGGGGGTGACAGATACGCAGTATTTT. This translates into CSATLAGVTDTQYF.

This clonotype occurred many times. In DNA, the CDR3 is TGCAGTGCTAACGACGGGGGAACGACCGGGGAGCTGTTTTTT. Translating it yields CSANDGGTTGELFF. The chain joins TRBV20-1 to TRBJ2-2, with D possibly being TRBD2 (6 bases). Trimming shortened V by 4 bases and J by 5 bases, and 14 bases separated the two germline ends. There are 14 residues in the CDR3. The germline gives CDR1 DFQATT, CDR2 SNEGSKA (reference sequence).

At least ten counts were recorded for this clonotype. The V and J genes are TRBV12-3 or TRBV12-4 and TRBJ1-1; the match to TRBD1 covers 7 bases. CDR3 length equals 14 residues. With 6 bases clipped from V and 0 bases from J, the junction kept 4 bases outside the gene matches. The CDR3 sequence: CASRTGNMNTEAFF. CDR3 DNA: TGTGCCAGCAGGACAGGGAACATGAACACTGAAGCTTTCTTT.

This clonotype has at least ten counts. This rearrangement joins TRBV16 to TRBJ2-1; D is tentatively TRBD1 or TRBD2 (6 bases each). V was shortened by 4 bases and J by 9 bases, with 16 bases between the two germline ends. The CDR3 is 14 residues long. The germline V gene has CDR1 KGHSY and CDR2 FQNENV. The CDR3 protein is CASSPRYGGVEQFF. The CDR3 DNA reads TGTGCCAGCAGCCCCCGGTACGGGGGCGTTGAGCAGTTCTTC.

This clonotype was recorded many times. The rearrangement uses TRBV20-1 and TRBJ2-7; no clear D gene. The V gene's germline CDR1 is DFQATT and CDR2 SNEGSKA (reference sequence). The CDR3 totals 12 residues. The germline V and J ends were trimmed by 0 bases and 8 bases, with 11 bases remaining between them. The CDR3 region has the DNA TGCAGTGCTAGAGATACTTTACAGCAGCAGTACTTC. Translating gives CSARDTLQQQYF.

The chain employs TRBV6-1 and TRBJ1-2; D unclear. Trimming took off 4 bases at V and 0 bases at J, with 6 bases between the two ends. Looked up from germline, CDR1 is MNHNS and CDR2 is SASEGT. The CDR3 is 13 amino acids. CDR3 region: CASSGGTNYGYTF. As DNA, the CDR3 is TGTGCCAGCAGTGGTGGGACTAACTATGGCTACACCTTC.

There are many counts of this clonotype. The chain has TRBV20-1 and TRBJ2-1; TRBD2 is a possible D gene (5 bases). The CDR3 runs 14 residues. Germline values: CDR1 DFQATT, CDR2 SNEGSKA (reference sequence). V lost 6 bases, J lost 0 bases, and 12 bases lay in between. CDR3 in amino acids: CSAKRLSSYNEQFF. The CDR3 DNA reads as TGCAGTGCAAAGCGGTTAAGCTCCTACAATGAGCAGTTCTTC.

J is TRBJ2-3 and V is TRBV6-2 or TRBV6-3; 7 bases agree with TRBD1. This CDR3 comprises 16 residues. Germline CDR1 and CDR2: MNHEY and SVGEGT. V gave up 6 bases and J gave up 0 bases; unmatched junction bases: 9. CDR3 in amino acids: CASSRPGGVSTDTQYF. CDR3 nucleotides: TGTGCCAGCAGCCGCCCAGGGGGAGTGAGCACAGATACGCAGTATTTT.

This clonotype has at least ten counts. This rearrangement joins TRBV6-1 to TRBJ1-3, with D perhaps matching TRBD1 (5 bases). Germline V lookup: CDR1 MNHNS, CDR2 SASEGT. V was pared by 11 bases and J by 2 bases, with 13 bases between. The CDR3 sequence is 13 residues long. CDR3 DNA: TGTGCCTCAGGGCGGGTAGCTGGAAACACCATATATTTT. It encodes CASGRVAGNTIYF.

This clonotype was detected a few times. The rearrangement joins TRBV20-1 to TRBJ2-7; D is undetermined. V lost 3 bases and J lost 4, with 13 bases in between. Per the germline V gene, CDR1 is DFQATT and CDR2 is SNEGSKA (reference sequence). The CDR3 is made up of 13 amino acids. The CDR3 region is CSASVRLGYEQYF. CDR3 nucleotides: TGCAGTGCTAGTGTTCGACTGGGGTACGAGCAGTACTTC.

The chain carries TRBV6-5 and TRBJ2-5; TRBD1 aligns across 9 bases. Germline CDR1 is MNHEY and CDR2 is SVGAGI. V lost 8 bases to trimming and J lost 6 bases; unmatched junction nucleotides: 7. CDR3 length: 13 residues. The CDR3: CASGRDRVKTQYF. DNA for the CDR3: TGTGCCAGCGGCCGGGACAGGGTAAAGACCCAGTACTTC.

The sample holds many counts of this clonotype. This sequence joins TRBV5-1 and TRBJ2-2, with D possibly matching TRBD2 (5 bases). CDR3 length: 16 residues. Germline V gene lookup returns CDR1 SGHRS and CDR2 YFSETQ. V was cut by 0 bases and J by 5 bases, with 14 bases left in between. This CDR3 is CASSLVTASGTGELFF. The CDR3 coding sequence is TGCGCCAGCAGCTTGGTTACCGCCTCGGGGACCGGGGAGCTGTTTTTT.

This clonotype was seen at least ten times. The rearrangement uses TRBV20-1 and TRBJ1-2; D perhaps matches TRBD1 (5 bases). The CDR3 loop spans 14 amino acids. The V gene lost 1 base and the J gene lost 2 bases, with 11 bases spanning the gap. Germline V gene data show CDR1 as DFQATT and CDR2 as SNEGSKA (reference sequence). The CDR3 loop reads CSARAVGVNYGYTF. The CDR3 nucleotides read TGCAGTGCTAGAGCCGTAGGGGTGAACTATGGCTACACCTTC.

This chain connects TRBV20-1 to TRBJ1-3; 8 nucleotides align to TRBD1. With 7 bases clipped from V and 0 bases from J, the junction kept 5 bases outside the gene matches. Germline V gene data show CDR1 as DFQATT and CDR2 as SNEGSKA (reference sequence). CDR3 size: 14 residues. CDR3 nucleotides: TGCAGTGTCGAGGACAGGGCCTCTGGAAACACCATATATTTT. This translates into CSVEDRASGNTIYF.

The rearrangement links TRBV13 to TRBJ1-5; D perhaps matches TRBD1 (5 bases). Germline V gene data show CDR1 as PRHDT and CDR2 as FYEKMQ (reference sequence). V was pared by 7 bases and J by 0 bases, with 13 bases between. CDR3 length equals 15 residues. For the CDR3, the DNA is TGTGCCAGCATCTTCCCAGGGACTAGCAATCAGCCCCAGCATTTT. Translation: CASIFPGTSNQPQHF.

V gene TRBV4-3 combines with J gene TRBJ2-7, with TRBD1 matching over 7 bases. Trimming at V came to 1 base and at J to 4 bases, leaving 16 bases not matched to a gene. The germline CDR1 and CDR2 sequences are LGHNA and YSLEER. CDR3 length: 18 residues. CDR3 nucleotides: TGCGCCAGCAGCCAAGGATCCCCGACAGGGAACCCTTTTTACGAGCAGTACTTC. Its translation: CASSQGSPTGNPFYEQYF.

This clonotype was counted between two and nine times. The chain is built from TRBV20-1 and TRBJ2-1, with TRBD2 matching 11 bases. The J segment lost 6 bases and the V segment lost 0 bases, leaving 10 bases of the junction unmatched. CDR3 length: 17 amino acids. The V gene's germline CDR1 is DFQATT and CDR2 SNEGSKA (reference sequence). The DNA of the CDR3 is TGCAGTGCTAGAGATCGTCTGGGTAGCGGGGGGGCCAATGAGCAGTTCTTC. This gives the protein CSARDRLGSGGANEQFF.

This clonotype was picked up many times. The chain recombines TRBV29-1 with TRBJ2-3; 8 positions agree with TRBD2. CDR3 size: 15 residues. Trimming took 7 bases from V and 5 from J; bases not matched to a gene: 14. Germline V gene sequence: CDR1 SQVTM, CDR2 ANQGSEA. CDR3 protein: CSALLDLAGQDTQYF. The CDR3 DNA reads as TGCAGCGCCCTTTTAGATTTAGCGGGGCAAGATACGCAGTATTTT.

There are many counts of this clonotype. The J gene is TRBJ1-2, the V gene TRBV3-1, with D possibly TRBD1 on 6 matching bases. Between the trimmed V and J ends, which lost 1 base and 0 bases, there was a span of 18 bases. Germline CDR1 LGHDT, CDR2 YNNKEL (reference sequence). The CDR3 consists of 18 residues. CDR3 in DNA: TGTGCCAGCAGCCAAGCCCCCCGGCGGGAGGGGGCTAACTATGGCTACACCTTC. Amino acid sequence: CASSQAPRREGANYGYTF. The entire variable domain, with the rest obtained from reference TRBV3-1 and TRBJ1-2, is as follows: DTAVSQTPKYLVTQMGNDKSIKCEQNLGHDTMYWYKQDSKKFLKIMFSYNNKELIINETVPNRFSPKSPDKAHLNLHINSLELGDSAVYFCASSQAPRREGANYGYTFGSGTRLTVV.

This clonotype occurred a few times. V and J are TRBV12-3 or TRBV12-4 and TRBJ2-5; possible D gene TRBD1, 6 bases. Deletions cut 6 bases from V and 6 bases from J, with 29 bases between. This CDR3 spans 18 amino acids. As DNA, the CDR3 is TGTGCCAGCAGCCAACAAATTTTGATAGCAGGGGTCGGAAAGACCCAGTACTTC. It yields the protein CASSQQILIAGVGKTQYF.

The J gene is TRBJ2-1, the V gene TRBV27, with 9 bases aligning to TRBD1. CDR3 length: 15 residues. V trimming: 6 bases; J trimming: 0 bases; junction bases outside the gene matches: 3. Germline assignment: CDR1 MNHEY and CDR2 SMNVEV (reference sequence). The CDR3 is CASRPTGGSYNEQFF. The CDR3, as DNA: TGTGCCAGCAGACCGACAGGGGGCTCCTACAATGAGCAGTTCTTC.

The CDR3: CASSQDWDMGEGLDTQYF. In DNA form, the CDR3 reads TGCGCCAGCAGCCAAGACTGGGATATGGGAGAGGGTTTGGATACGCAGTATTTT. This rearrangement joins TRBV4-3 to TRBJ2-3; D possibly corresponds to TRBD2 (5 bases). The germline gives CDR1 LGHNA, CDR2 YSLEER. The CDR3 runs 18 residues. V was pared by 0 bases and J by 6 bases, with 22 bases between.

The chain is built from TRBV29-1 and TRBJ2-5; D perhaps matches TRBD2 (6 bases). The CDR3 extends over 15 amino acids. V shed 0 bases and J shed 2 bases, with 13 bases lying between them. Germline CDR1 and CDR2: SQVTM and ANQGSEA. CDR3 sequence (DNA): TGCAGCGTTGAAGATTGGGCAGGGAGGCAAGAGACCCAGTACTTC. Translation: CSVEDWAGRQETQYF.